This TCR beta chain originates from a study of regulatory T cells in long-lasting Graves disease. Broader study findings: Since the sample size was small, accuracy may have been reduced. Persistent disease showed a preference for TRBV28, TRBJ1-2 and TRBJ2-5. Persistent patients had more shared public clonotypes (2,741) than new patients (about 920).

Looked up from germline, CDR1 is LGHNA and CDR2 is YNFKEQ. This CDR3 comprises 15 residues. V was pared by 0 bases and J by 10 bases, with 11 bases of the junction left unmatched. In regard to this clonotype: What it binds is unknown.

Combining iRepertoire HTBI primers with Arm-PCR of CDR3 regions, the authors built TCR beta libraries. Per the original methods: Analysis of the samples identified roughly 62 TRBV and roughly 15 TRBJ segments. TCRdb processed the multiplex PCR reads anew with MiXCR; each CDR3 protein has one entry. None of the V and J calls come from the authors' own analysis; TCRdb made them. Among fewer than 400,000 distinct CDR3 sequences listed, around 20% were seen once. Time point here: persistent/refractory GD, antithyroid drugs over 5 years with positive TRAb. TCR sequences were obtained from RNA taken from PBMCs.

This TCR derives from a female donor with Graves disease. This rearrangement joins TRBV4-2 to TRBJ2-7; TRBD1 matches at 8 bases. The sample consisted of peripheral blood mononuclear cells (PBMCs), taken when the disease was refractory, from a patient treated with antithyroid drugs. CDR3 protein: CASSQEGARGLYQYF. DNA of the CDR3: TGTGCCAGCAGCCAAGAAGGCGCCAGGGGGCTTTATCAGTACTTC.